Listed below are T cell receptor beta chains from one sample, sequenced in a study of shared clonotypes between healthy human individuals. Clones were read by immunoSEQ multiplex PCR, and TCRdb kept only the in-frame ones, dropping some. The sample lists hundreds of thousands of clones; 55% to 85% were seen once. Sequences were obtained from memory CD4+ T cells sorted from blood. Receptors originate from a young woman in good health. The CDR3 runs from the conserved cysteine through the conserved F or W. The D gene is left open where the match is weak. Size is omitted from some rows. Given values are once, few, many or a class for expanded clones.

size,D,length,V,J,CDR3,DNA
.,.,13,TRBV7-6,TRBJ2-2,CASSPTNTGELFF,TGTGCCAGCAGCCCGACGAACACCGGGGAGCTGTTTTTT
once,.,12,TRBV19,TRBJ2-7,CASSIDRTRQYF,TGTGCCAGTAGTATAGATCGGACGAGGCAGTACTTC
.,.,15,TRBV6-6,TRBJ2-2,CASSYGVVRTGELFF,TGTGCCAGCAGTTACGGGGTGGTGCGCACCGGGGAGCTGTTTTTT
.,TRBD1,14,TRBV5-1,TRBJ2-1,CARRDRWAFNEQFF,TGCGCCAGACGGGACAGGTGGGCTTTCAATGAGCAGTTCTTC
once,.,15,TRBV28,TRBJ1-3,CASSLPGPLGNTIYF,TGTGCCAGCAGTTTACCCGGGCCTCTCGGAAACACCATATATTTT
many,TRBD2,19,TRBV5-4,TRBJ2-6,CASSLVLAGFLSGANVLTF,TGTGCCAGCAGCTTGGTGCTAGCGGGGTTTCTCTCTGGGGCCAACGTCCTGACTTTC
.,.,17,TRBV2,TRBJ2-7,CASSPTAGFGDPNEQYF,TGTGCCAGCAGCCCAACAGCAGGCTTCGGGGACCCTAATGAGCAGTACTTC
.,.,12,TRBV6-5,TRBJ2-7,CASSYPAGEQYF,TGTGCCAGCAGTTACCCGGCCGGCGAGCAGTACTTC
.,TRBD1,15,TRBV11-2,TRBJ2-6,CASRDRVAGANVLTF,TGTGCAAGCCGGGACAGGGTTGCTGGGGCCAACGTCCTGACTTTC
.,TRBD2,15,TRBV5-4,TRBJ2-7,CASRETSGSSYEQYF,TGTGCCAGCAGGGAGACTAGCGGGAGTTCCTACGAGCAGTACTTC
.,.,13,TRBV10-3,TRBJ1-1,CAISIGGNTEAFF,TGTGCCATCAGTATCGGGGGAAACACTGAAGCTTTCTTT
.,.,16,TRBV9,TRBJ1-2,CASSVGRGGWKYGYTF,TGTGCCAGCAGCGTAGGGCGCGGCGGCTGGAAATATGGCTACACCTTC
many,TRBD1,15,TRBV6-6,TRBJ1-2,CASSPRTGGAGGYTF,TGTGCCAGCAGCCCCCGGACAGGGGGGGCCGGCGGCTACACCTTC
.,.,17,TRBV5-1,TRBJ1-1,CASSLGGGPGMNTEAFF,TGCGCCAGCAGCCTTGGAGGGGGGCCTGGGATGAACACTGAAGCTTTCTTT
.,.,14,TRBV6-1,TRBJ1-3,CASRARGSGNTIYF,TGTGCCAGCCGAGCTAGGGGCTCTGGAAACACCATATATTTT
.,.,12,TRBV29-1,TRBJ2-1,CSVAPGPLTQFF,TGCAGCGTTGCCCCCGGCCCCCTTACGCAGTTCTTC
.,.,14,TRBV7-9,TRBJ1-2,CASSPLQGKRGYTF,TGTGCCAGCAGCCCGCTACAGGGAAAGCGTGGCTACACCTTC
once,TRBD2,17,TRBV5-1,TRBJ2-7,CASSLVTSGDLPYEQYF,TGCGCCAGCAGCTTGGTCACTAGCGGGGATCTACCCTACGAGCAGTACTTC
.,.,16,TRBV28,TRBJ1-5,CASRTGLGGINQPQHF,TGTGCCAGCAGAACAGGTCTGGGGGGCATCAATCAGCCCCAGCATTTT
few,.,14,TRBV6-5,TRBJ2-7,CASSYETRGHEQYF,TGTGCCAGCAGTTACGAGACCAGGGGTCACGAGCAGTACTTC
few,.,11,TRBV11-2,TRBJ2-7,CASSTGSEQYF,TGTGCCAGCAGCACCGGGAGCGAGCAGTACTTC
few,.,12,TRBV29-1,TRBJ1-2,CSAARGQIGYTF,TGCAGCGCCGCCCGGGGCCAGATTGGCTACACCTTC